This T cell receptor beta chain was sequenced during a study of human thymus T cells. With respect to this clone: Its antigen remains unidentified.

Sequencing used immunoSEQ multiplex PCR; TCRdb keeps in-frame clones, though not all of them. The sample has some 80,000 clones; approximately 97% are singletons. Thymus specimens were resections from corrective heart surgery. Each of the donors was a healthy Finnish infant who was undergoing open corrective cardiac surgery for congenital heart defects. Findings of the study overall: Related research described strongly overlapping thymic repertoires in unrelated people. The authors found apparently biased V and J gene usage in thymic and blood repertoires.

The sequence was collected from a boy younger than two with a congenital heart defect but otherwise immunologically healthy. The sequenced sample consisted of thymus tissue.

Written as DNA, the CDR3 is TGTGCCAGCAATCCGCAGGGGAAGGGAGATACGCAGTATTTT. Translation gives CASNPQGKGDTQYF. V and J are TRBV6-5 and TRBJ2-3; D possibly corresponds to TRBD1 (6 bases). V lost 7 bases, J lost 5 bases, and 16 bases lay in between. Germline CDR1 reads MNHEY; CDR2 reads SVGAGI. The CDR3 has 14 residues.